Listed here are 14 T cell receptor beta chains from one sample, sequenced in a study of T cell repertoires in aging, cancer and after chemotherapy. Rearranged V-D-J TRB sequences were amplified with a mixed TRB-A/B primer pool. TCRdb redid the calling of the multiplex PCR reads with MiXCR, one entry per CDR3 protein. The sample has approximately 2,000 distinct CDR3 sequences, 25% seen once. The template was genomic DNA from peripheral blood, not RNA. The specimen sequenced was blood. The receptors derive from a human donor with a solid tumor.

This clonotype came up a few times. V usage is TRBV2 and J usage is TRBJ2-1, with D maybe TRBD1 (6 bases). The germline gives CDR1 SNHLY, CDR2 FYNNEI. Trimming cost V 6 bases and J 2 bases, with 8 bases left between them. The length of the CDR3 is 13 residues. The CDR3 sequence is CASRRTAYNEQFF. CDR3 nucleotide sequence: TGTGCCAGCAGGCGGACAGCCTACAATGAGCAGTTCTTC. Together with reference TRBV2 and TRBJ2-1, the CDR3 gives the full variable domain: EPEVTQTPSHQVTQMGQEVILRCVPISNHLYFYWYRQILGQKVEFLVSFYNNEISEKSEIFDDQFSVERPDGSNFTLKIRSTKLEDSAMYFCASRRTAYNEQFFGPGTRLTVL.

This clonotype is labeled medium-sized (0.01 to 0.1%). The chain couples TRBV6-6 to TRBJ2-5; D is unclear. The CDR3 loop spans 13 amino acids. V was pared by 6 bases and J by 2 bases, with 10 bases between. Looked up from germline, CDR1 is MNHNY and CDR2 is SVGAGI (reference sequence). In DNA, the CDR3 is TGTGCCAGCAGCCAACAGCCGCAAGAGACCCAGTACTTC. Translating it yields CASSQQPQETQYF.

This clonotype counts as medium-sized. The V call is TRBV6-5, the J call TRBJ2-7; D is perhaps TRBD1 (6 bases). The CDR3 loop spans 15 amino acids. Germline values: CDR1 MNHEY, CDR2 SVGAGI. V dropped 7 bases and J dropped 2 bases, with 18 bases sitting between them. CDR3 sequence: CASIKSPGHPYEQYF. CDR3 nucleotide sequence: TGTGCCAGCATTAAATCCCCGGGACACCCCTACGAGCAGTACTTC.

By share of the sample, this clonotype is medium-sized. The V and J genes are TRBV6-2 or TRBV6-3 and TRBJ1-2, with D possibly being TRBD1 (5 bases). There are 13 residues in the CDR3. The V end lost 7 bases, the J end lost 1 base, and 10 bases lay between the germline ends. Germline V lookup: CDR1 MNHEY, CDR2 SVGEGT. The CDR3: CASKRGYNYGYTF. The CDR3 DNA follows: TGTGCCAGCAAGAGGGGATATAACTATGGCTACACCTTC.

By proportion, this clonotype is medium-sized. This chain uses TRBV19 with TRBJ2-7, with D perhaps TRBD1 (6 bases). The CDR3 has 17 amino acids. Trimming shortened V by 3 bases and J by 3 bases, and 21 bases separated the two germline ends. CDR1 and CDR2 (germline): LNHDA, SQIVND (reference sequence). The CDR3 region is CASSMSPDRDPFYEQYF. Written as DNA, the CDR3 is TGTGCCAGTAGTATGTCCCCGGACAGAGACCCCTTCTACGAGCAGTACTTC.

Within the sample, this clonotype is medium-sized. V gene TRBV27 combines with J gene TRBJ1-1, with no clear D. The CDR3 has 16 residues. V lost 2 bases to trimming and J lost 0 bases, with 13 bases between them. Germline assignment: CDR1 MNHEY and CDR2 SMNVEV (reference sequence). This CDR3 is CASSLGFRAMNTEAFF. Written as DNA, the CDR3 is TGTGCCAGCAGTTTAGGGTTCCGGGCAATGAACACTGAAGCTTTCTTT.

V is TRBV27 and J is TRBJ2-1, with TRBD2 as a possible D gene (5 bases). V was pared by 3 bases and J by 5 bases, with 11 bases between. The V gene's germline CDR1 is MNHEY and CDR2 SMNVEV (reference sequence). This CDR3 comprises 14 residues. CDR3 coding DNA: TGTGCCAGCAGTTTCTCACTAGTTGACAATGAGCAGTTCTTC. Translated, it gives CASSFSLVDNEQFF.

Within the sample, this clonotype is medium-sized. V is TRBV6-1 and J is TRBJ1-5; D possibly corresponds to TRBD1 (6 bases). This CDR3 has 16 amino acids. The germline V gene has CDR1 MNHNS and CDR2 SASEGT. V was trimmed by 4 bases and J by 2 bases, leaving 15 bases between them. Here the CDR3 DNA reads TGTGCCAGCAGTGGCTCCAGGGGCCGCGGCAATCAGCCCCAGCATTTT. Translating it yields CASSGSRGRGNQPQHF.

In this sample, this clonotype turned up a few times. V usage is TRBV20-1 and J usage is TRBJ2-4; D is unclear. V was clipped by 6 bases and J by 8 bases, with 14 bases between them. Germline CDR1 reads DFQATT; CDR2 reads SNEGSKA (reference sequence). There are 12 residues in the CDR3. The CDR3 loop is CSARSSVDIQYF. CDR3 in DNA: TGCAGTGCCAGGTCGTCAGTTGACATTCAGTACTTC.

Judged by abundance, this clonotype is medium-sized. V and J are TRBV24-1 and TRBJ1-5; D is possibly TRBD1 (6 bases). The CDR3 has 15 residues. Germline CDR1 is KGHDR and CDR2 is SFDVKD. V was trimmed by 7 bases and J by 2 bases, leaving 14 bases between them. CDR3 residues: CATSHGGAGNQPQHF. The DNA of the CDR3 is TGTGCCACCAGCCATGGGGGCGCGGGCAATCAGCCCCAGCATTTT.

CDR3 protein: CASRDRGGEGYTF. DNA of the CDR3: TGTGCCAGTAGGGACAGGGGCGGCGAGGGCTACACCTTC. The chain joins TRBV19 to TRBJ1-2, with 9 bases fitting TRBD1. Germline CDR1 reads LNHDA; CDR2 reads SQIVND (reference sequence). J was trimmed by 8 bases and V by 6 bases; bases with no gene match: 7. The CDR3 totals 13 residues.

This clonotype rates as medium-sized (0.01 to 0.1%). The chain carries TRBV6-5 and TRBJ1-1; D remains ambiguous. This CDR3 has 16 residues. Germline V gives CDR1 MNHEY, CDR2 SVGAGI. V shed 6 bases and J shed 0 bases, with 17 bases lying between them. CDR3 DNA: TGTGCCAGCAGCCACTCTCTAAATCGTCTGAACACTGAAGCTTTCTTT. It yields the protein CASSHSLNRLNTEAFF.

The CDR3 DNA follows: TGTGCCAGCAGCCATTTCGGACTAGCGGGATCTTACAATGAGCAGTTCTTC. Its translation: CASSHFGLAGSYNEQFF. This rearrangement joins TRBV27 to TRBJ2-1, with TRBD2 identical over 12 bases. CDR1 and CDR2 (germline): MNHEY, SMNVEV (reference sequence). The CDR3 is 17 residues long. The V segment lost 6 bases and the J segment 4 bases; nucleotides outside the gene matches: 10.

CDR3 nucleotide sequence: TGTGCCAGCGGGACGTCCTACGAGCAGTACTTC. Its translation is CASGTSYEQYF. The chain links TRBV28 to TRBJ2-7, with D possibly called TRBD1 or TRBD2 (5 bases each). There are 11 residues in the CDR3. Between the trimmed V and J ends, which lost 8 bases and 1 base, there was a span of 6 bases. Germline V lookup: CDR1 MDHEN, CDR2 SYDVKM.